This T cell receptor beta chain emerged from a study of response to subunit inactivated influenza vaccine. TCRdb analysed the RT-PCR reads with MiXCR anew, one entry per CDR3 protein. Here the sample spans more than 400,000 distinct CDR3 sequences, about a tenth being singletons. Trimming left V 6 bases short and J 8 bases short, with 14 bases between. This CDR3 contains 13 residues. This specimen was PBMCs from blood, taken roughly 46 days after vaccination. This sequence originates from a man between 50 and 59 years old who received an inactivated influenza vaccine. V usage is TRBV12-3 or TRBV12-4 and J usage is TRBJ2-1; tentatively, D is TRBD1 or TRBD2 (5 bases each). The CDR3 loop is CASRGPGSHEQFF. Written as DNA, the CDR3 is TGTGCCAGCAGGGGACCAGGGTCCCATGAGCAGTTCTTC.